What follows are 32 T cell receptor beta chains derived from one specimen sequenced in a study of OX40 agonist ivuxolimab in advanced cancers. TCRdb's table, derived via immunoSEQ multiplex PCR, lists solely in-frame clones and lacks some. The table has about 36,000 clones, around 73% seen once. This sample comprised CD4+ or CD8+ T cells sorted from blood, obtained in a trial of the OX40 agonist ivuxolimab. The source of these receptors is an adult with an advanced solid tumor such as melanoma, head and neck, liver or kidney cancer.

For the CDR3, the DNA is TGTGCCAGCAGTCCCGGGACAGGGGGCGATGGCTACACCTTC. Translating it yields CASSPGTGGDGYTF. The V call is TRBV28, the J call TRBJ1-2; TRBD1 aligns across 12 bases. In germline, CDR1 is MDHEN, CDR2 SYDVKM. The CDR3 sequence is 14 residues long. The trim removed 5 bases at V and 6 bases at J, leaving 4 bases unmatched.

This clone has more than one count but fewer than ten. V gene TRBV4-2 combines with J gene TRBJ2-3, with 7 bases that match TRBD2. Germline CDR1 is LGHNA and CDR2 is YNFKEQ. CDR3 length: 16 amino acids. The J segment lost 6 bases and the V segment lost 2 bases, leaving 11 bases of the junction unmatched. CDR3: CASSQNDGLVTDTQYF. CDR3 nucleotide sequence: TGTGCCAGCAGCCAAAATGATGGACTAGTAACCGATACGCAGTATTTT.

The rearrangement joins TRBV5-6 to TRBJ2-7; D remains unclear. Between the trimmed V and J ends, which lost 2 bases and 2 bases, there was a span of 8 bases. Germline assignment: CDR1 SGHDT and CDR2 YYEEEE. The CDR3 consists of 13 residues. CDR3 bases: TGTGCCAGCAGCTTTGGTGGGCCCTACGAGCAGTACTTC. It translates to CASSFGGPYEQYF. Full variable domain (missing parts from reference TRBV5-6 and TRBJ2-7): DAGVTQSPTHLIKTRGQQVTLRCSPKSGHDTVSWYQQALGQGPQFIFQYYEEEERQRGNFPDRFSGHQFPNYSSELNVNALLLGDSALYLCASSFGGPYEQYFGPGTRLTVT.

This CDR3 reads CAIKDYRVDVDGSGKDYGYTF. The DNA of the CDR3 is TGTGCCATCAAGGATTACAGGGTGGACGTCGATGGTTCGGGCAAGGACTATGGCTACACCTTC. The chain uses TRBV10-3 and TRBJ1-2; a weak D match, TRBD1 (6 bases). The CDR3 consists of 21 residues. CDR1 and CDR2 from the germline V gene are ENHRY and SYGVKD. V was shortened by 7 bases and J by 3 bases, with 36 bases between the two germline ends.

The chain uses TRBV27 and TRBJ2-7, with 9 positions matching TRBD2. Losses at the gene ends were 2 bases for V and 2 bases for J; bases not matched to a gene: 1. The CDR3 sequence is 14 residues long. Germline loops: CDR1 MNHEY, CDR2 SMNVEV (reference sequence). DNA for the CDR3: TGTGCCAGCAGTTTAGCGGGGGGGCCCTACGAGCAGTACTTC. Protein: CASSLAGGPYEQYF.

The V gene is TRBV30, the J gene TRBJ1-6, with TRBD1 identical over 8 bases. This CDR3 has 13 residues. The germline CDR1 and CDR2 sequences are GTSNPN and SVGIG (reference sequence). After removal of 2 bases from V and 8 bases from J, the junction contained 2 bases not matched to a gene. CDR3 sequence (DNA): TGTGCCTGGAGTAGGACAGGGTATTCACCCCTCCACTTT. This gives the protein CAWSRTGYSPLHF.

The chain couples TRBV9 to TRBJ2-5, with D unresolved. The end of the DNA aligns better with TRBJ2-7, so the J call may be wrong. CDR3 length equals 13 residues. Germline loops: CDR1 SGDLS, CDR2 YYNGEE. CDR3 bases: TGTGCCAGCAGCCCTTCTATAAACTACGAGCAGTACTTC. It codes for CASSPSINYEQYF.

V and J are TRBV4-2 and TRBJ2-1; D call uncertain. The V end lost 0 bases, the J end lost 5 bases, and 5 bases lay between the germline ends. The CDR3 spans 13 residues. The V gene's germline CDR1 is LGHNA and CDR2 YNFKEQ. Here the CDR3 reads CASSQEVHNEQFF. The CDR3 DNA follows: TGTGCCAGCAGCCAAGAGGTTCACAATGAGCAGTTCTTC.

The chain combines TRBV29-1 with TRBJ2-7; D perhaps matches TRBD2 (5 bases). Germline CDR1 is SQVTM and CDR2 is ANQGSEA. The V end lost 0 bases, the J end lost 1 base, and 7 bases lay between the germline ends. The CDR3 extends over 13 amino acids. CDR3 residues: CSVEDRGSYEQYF. CDR3 sequence (DNA): TGCAGCGTTGAAGATCGAGGGTCCTACGAGCAGTACTTC.

The chain carries TRBV7-8 and TRBJ2-5; the match to TRBD1 covers 9 bases. The J call could be wrong; TRBJ2-7 is a better fit for the DNA end. The germline V gene encodes CDR1 SGHVS and CDR2 FQNEAQ. This CDR3 is 15 amino acids long. The CDR3 region is CASSLGGTGYDEQYF. CDR3 bases: TGTGCCAGCAGCTTAGGCGGGACAGGGTATGACGAGCAGTACTTC.

This clone has more than one count but fewer than ten. The V call is TRBV7-9, the J call TRBJ1-2; D not resolved. Germline V gene lookup returns CDR1 SEHNR and CDR2 FQNEAQ (reference sequence). The V gene lost 5 bases and the J gene lost 6 bases, with 19 bases spanning the gap. There are 15 residues in the CDR3. CDR3 nucleotides: TGTGCCAGCAGCCAGGTGGCAGTTGATCGGGATGGCTACACCTTC. Residues: CASSQVAVDRDGYTF.

This clone was counted between two and nine times. V and J are TRBV7-8 and TRBJ2-2; D might be TRBD1 or TRBD2, each matching 5 bases. This CDR3 is 15 amino acids long. V lost 1 base and J lost 1, with 7 bases in between. The germline CDR1 and CDR2 sequences are SGHVS and FQNEAQ. CDR3 sequence: CASSLGGKNTGELFF. The DNA for the CDR3 is TGTGCCAGCAGCTTAGGGGGGAAGAACACCGGGGAGCTGTTTTTT.

The chain recombines TRBV5-1 with TRBJ2-2, with TRBD2 as a possible D gene (6 bases). This CDR3 is built from 14 residues. The V end was cut by 2 bases, the J end by 3 bases, with 8 bases between. Germline V gene data show CDR1 as SGHRS and CDR2 as YFSETQ. The CDR3: CASSFGGYTGELFF. CDR3 coding DNA: TGCGCCAGCAGCTTCGGAGGGTACACCGGGGAGCTGTTTTTT. The full variable domain, its missing parts supplied by reference TRBV5-1 and TRBJ2-2, is KAGVTQTPRYLIKTRGQQVTLSCSPISGHRSVSWYQQTPGQGLQFLFEYFSETQRNKGNFPGRFSGRQFSNSRSEMNVSTLELGDSALYLCASSFGGYTGELFFGEGSRLTVL.

The J gene is TRBJ1-2, the V gene TRBV29-1; TRBD1 matches 8 bases. V lost 6 bases, J lost 3 bases, and 3 bases stayed unmatched. Germline V CDR1 and CDR2: SQVTM, ANQGSEA. The CDR3 is 12 residues long. The CDR3 region is CSVSDRDYGYTF. The CDR3 bases are TGCAGCGTCTCGGACAGGGACTATGGCTACACCTTC.

The chain has TRBV7-3 and TRBJ2-1; possibly TRBD2 for D (6 bases). CDR3 length: 15 residues. Germline V gives CDR1 SGHTA, CDR2 FQGTGA. The germline V and J ends were trimmed by 4 bases and 5 bases, with 15 bases remaining between them. The CDR3 sequence is CASSSDGGVNNEQFF. Written as DNA, the CDR3 is TGTGCCAGCAGCTCCGACGGGGGTGTTAACAATGAGCAGTTCTTC.

This clone showed up just a few times. The chain links TRBV5-5 to TRBJ1-1; D uncertain. The CDR3 is 19 amino acids. V lost 1 base, J lost 2 bases, and 24 bases lay in between. Germline V gives CDR1 SGHKS, CDR2 YYEKEE (reference sequence). As DNA, the CDR3 is TGTGCCAGCAGCTTGTATGGTTTTAACGTCGACTCCAAAAACACTGAAGCTTTCTTT. Translated: CASSLYGFNVDSKNTEAFF.

This chain joins TRBV4-1 and TRBJ1-2, with a tentative D call TRBD1 (5 bases). There are 14 residues in the CDR3. Trimming pared 0 bases from V and 4 bases from J, leaving 9 bases between. Germline V gives CDR1 MGHRA, CDR2 YSYEKL. CDR3 coding DNA: TGCGCCAGCAGCCAAGATAGGGGCGGCTATGGCTACACCTTC. Its translation: CASSQDRGGYGYTF.

This rearrangement joins TRBV6-4 to TRBJ1-2; 7 bases fit TRBD1. Unmatched junction bases numbered 5, after V lost 5 bases and J lost 5 bases. The length of the CDR3 is 13 residues. Germline values: CDR1 MRHNA, CDR2 SNTAGT. Here the CDR3 DNA reads TGTGCCAGCAGTCTGCAGGGGGGGTATGGCTACACCTTC. Translated, it gives CASSLQGGYGYTF.

J is TRBJ2-7 and V is TRBV29-1, with D possibly being TRBD1 (6 bases). Germline assignment: CDR1 SQVTM and CDR2 ANQGSEA. V lost 3 bases to trimming and J lost 2 bases, with 11 bases between them. The CDR3 is 13 residues long. CDR3 DNA sequence: TGCAGCGTTGAGTGGCAGGGGACCTACGAGCAGTACTTC. It codes for CSVEWQGTYEQYF.

The chain combines TRBV13 with TRBJ2-3; a weak D match, TRBD2 (6 bases). This CDR3 has 15 amino acids. V lost 0 bases and J lost 4, with 11 bases in between. Germline V gene lookup returns CDR1 PRHDT and CDR2 FYEKMQ (reference sequence). CDR3 in amino acids: CASSLGWRGADTQYF. The CDR3 coding sequence is TGTGCCAGCAGCTTAGGATGGCGGGGAGCAGATACGCAGTATTTT.

Only one count was recorded for this clone. The rearrangement joins TRBV5-5 to TRBJ1-1; D call uncertain. This CDR3 has 13 residues. Germline-derived CDR1 and CDR2 are SGHKS and YYEKEE (reference sequence). With 2 bases removed from V and 2 bases from J, the gap between germline ends came to 7 bases. CDR3 region: CASSLWPNTEAFF. The CDR3, as DNA: TGTGCCAGCAGCTTATGGCCAAACACTGAAGCTTTCTTT.

This clone was counted a few times. V gene TRBV10-2 combines with J gene TRBJ1-1; possibly TRBD1 for D (6 bases). With 3 bases removed from V and 1 base from J, the gap between germline ends came to 6 bases. The CDR3 contains 13 residues. Germline lookup yields CDR1 WSHSY and CDR2 SAAADI. In nucleotides, the CDR3 is TGCGCCAGCAGTGACAGGGGGAACACTGAAGCTTTCTTT. Its translation: CASSDRGNTEAFF.

This clone is a singleton in its sample. The rearrangement links TRBV28 to TRBJ2-1, with TRBD2 identical over 13 bases. Looked up from germline, CDR1 is MDHEN and CDR2 is SYDVKM. There are 17 residues in the CDR3. V lost 5 bases to trimming and J lost 7 bases; unmatched junction nucleotides: 11. CDR3 in amino acids: CASSLLTGTSGTNEQFF. The CDR3 coding sequence is TGTGCCAGCAGTCTGCTAACGGGGACTAGCGGGACTAATGAGCAGTTCTTC.

This chain's CDR3 is CASSGGVVVGETQYF. The CDR3 DNA follows: TGTGCCAGCAGCGGAGGGGTGGTAGTCGGGGAGACCCAGTACTTC. This sequence joins TRBV9 and TRBJ2-5; D is possibly TRBD1 or TRBD2 (5 bases each). This CDR3 has 15 residues. CDR1 is SGDLS and CDR2 is YYNGEE in the germline V gene. V lost 3 bases and J 5 bases, leaving 17 bases between the germline ends.

The chain employs TRBV7-6 and TRBJ2-3; D not certain. Germline loops: CDR1 SGHVS, CDR2 FNYEAQ. This CDR3 has 15 residues. With 2 bases removed from V and 2 bases from J, the gap between germline ends came to 11 bases. The chain's CDR3 is CASSLKAMVTDTQYF. The CDR3 DNA sequence: TGTGCCAGCAGCTTAAAAGCAATGGTCACAGATACGCAGTATTTT. Together with reference TRBV7-6 and TRBJ2-3, the CDR3 gives the full variable domain: GAGVSQSPRYKVTKRGQDVALRCDPISGHVSLYWYRQALGQGPEFLTYFNYEAQQDKSGLPNDRFSAERPEGSISTLTIQRTEQRDSAMYRCASSLKAMVTDTQYFGPGTRLTVL.

The CDR3 loop reads CATSRGRGETYNEQFF. The CDR3, as DNA: TGTGCCACCAGCAGAGGCAGGGGGGAAACTTACAATGAGCAGTTCTTC. J is TRBJ2-1 and V is TRBV15; a possible D gene is TRBD1 (7 bases). V lost 1 base and J lost 4, with 14 bases in between. Germline V lookup: CDR1 LNHNV, CDR2 YYDKDF (reference sequence). CDR3 length equals 16 residues.

The rearrangement joins TRBV5-6 to TRBJ2-7; D unresolved. This CDR3 spans 12 amino acids. V was shortened by 0 bases and J by 6 bases, with 7 bases between the two germline ends. From germline, CDR1 is SGHDT and CDR2 YYEEEE. The CDR3 here is CASSLERVEQYF. CDR3 nucleotide sequence: TGTGCCAGCAGCTTGGAACGAGTCGAGCAGTACTTC. The full variable domain, rest sourced from reference TRBV5-6 and TRBJ2-7, is DAGVTQSPTHLIKTRGQQVTLRCSPKSGHDTVSWYQQALGQGPQFIFQYYEEEERQRGNFPDRFSGHQFPNYSSELNVNALLLGDSALYLCASSLERVEQYFGPGTRLTVT.

The rearrangement uses TRBV7-9 and TRBJ2-1; no reliable D call. From germline, CDR1 is SEHNR and CDR2 FQNEAQ (reference sequence). The CDR3 is 13 residues long. Trimming stripped 4 bases from V and 5 bases from J, with 9 bases between. The CDR3 DNA reads TGTGCCAGCAGCTACCCGAACAACAATGAGCAGTTCTTC. As protein: CASSYPNNNEQFF.

This chain joins TRBV7-9 and TRBJ2-5; 8 positions match TRBD2. Germline CDR1 and CDR2: SEHNR and FQNEAQ (reference sequence). The trim removed 5 bases at V and 0 bases at J, leaving 8 bases unmatched. The CDR3 runs to 16 residues. CDR3 sequence (DNA): TGTGCCAGCAGCCCCCTGGGCGGGGGGAACCAAGAGACCCAGTACTTC. It translates to CASSPLGGGNQETQYF. The complete variable domain, with remaining parts taken from reference TRBV7-9 and TRBJ2-5, reads DTGVSQNPRHKITKRGQNVTFRCDPISEHNRLYWYRQTLGQGPEFLTYFQNEAQLEKSRLLSDRFSAERPKGSFSTLEIQRTEQGDSAMYLCASSPLGGGNQETQYFGPGTRLLVL.

The J gene is TRBJ2-2, the V gene TRBV30, with no clear D. Germline V CDR1 and CDR2: GTSNPN, SVGIG (reference sequence). The V end lost 5 bases, the J end lost 5 bases, and 12 bases lay between the germline ends. This CDR3 comprises 13 residues. The CDR3 region has the DNA TGTGCCTGGGCCCCGGCCGAAACCGGGGAGCTGTTTTTT. This sequence encodes CAWAPAETGELFF. The full variable domain, in which reference TRBV30 and TRBJ2-2 provide the parts outside the CDR3, is SQTIHQWPATLVQPVGSPLSLECTVEGTSNPNLYWYRQAAGRGLQLLFYSVGIGQISSEVPQNLSASRPQDRQFILSSKKLLLSDSGFYLCAWAPAETGELFFGEGSRLTVL.

This clone is a singleton in its sample. The V call is TRBV7-9, the J call TRBJ1-2; TRBD1 is a possible D gene (6 bases). The CDR3 totals 14 residues. Trimming shortened V by 4 bases and J by 1 base, and 10 bases separated the two germline ends. The germline CDR1 and CDR2 sequences are SEHNR and FQNEAQ (reference sequence). The CDR3 loop reads CASSWTEDNYGYTF. CDR3 DNA sequence: TGTGCCAGCAGCTGGACAGAGGATAACTATGGCTACACCTTC.

The V gene is TRBV5-8, the J gene TRBJ1-6; D not certain. This CDR3 contains 16 residues. Per the germline V gene, CDR1 is SGHTS and CDR2 is YDEGEE. Trimming shortened V by 7 bases and J by 0 bases, and 14 bases separated the two germline ends. DNA for the CDR3: TGTGCCAGCGGAGCAGGCTATCTCTCCTATAATTCACCCCTCCACTTT. The encoded protein is CASGAGYLSYNSPLHF. Looking up the rest from reference TRBV5-8 and TRBJ1-6 gives the full variable domain: EAGVTQSPTHLIKTRGQQATLRCSPISGHTSVYWYQQALGLGLQFLLWYDEGEERNRGNFPPRFSGRQFPNYSSELNVNALELEDSALYLCASGAGYLSYNSPLHFGNGTRLTVT.